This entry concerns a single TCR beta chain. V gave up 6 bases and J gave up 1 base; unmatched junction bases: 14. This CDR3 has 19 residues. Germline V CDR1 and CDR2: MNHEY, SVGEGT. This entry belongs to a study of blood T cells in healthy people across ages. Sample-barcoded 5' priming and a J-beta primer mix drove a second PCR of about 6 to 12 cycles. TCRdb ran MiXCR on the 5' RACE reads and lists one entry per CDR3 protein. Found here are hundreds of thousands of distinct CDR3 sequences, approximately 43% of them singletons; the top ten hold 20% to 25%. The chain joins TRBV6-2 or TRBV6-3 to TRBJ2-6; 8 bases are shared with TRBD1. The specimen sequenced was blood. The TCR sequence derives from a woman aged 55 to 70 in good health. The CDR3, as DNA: TGTGCCAGCAGCCGACCTTTGACAGGGGAATGGTCTGGGGCCAACGTCCTGACTTTC. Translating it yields CASSRPLTGEWSGANVLTF.